This T cell receptor beta chain was retrieved from a study of blood T cell repertoires in COVID-19. Libraries were prepared by immunoSEQ multiplex PCR; TCRdb keeps only in-frame clonotypes and omits some of them. This sample carries a few hundred thousand clones, about 88% of them seen once, and the ten largest clones take around a tenth. Trimming removed 1 base at V and 7 bases at J, with 13 bases between. In germline, CDR1 is GTSNPN, CDR2 SVGIG (reference sequence). The CDR3 loop spans 13 amino acids. The sequence was obtained from a woman in her thirties or forties who had recovered from COVID-19. The chain combines TRBV30 with TRBJ1-2, with D possibly being TRBD1 (6 bases). Sequencing input: PBMCs or T cells enriched from blood (not recorded which). This CDR3 reads CAWSEGQPFGYTF. The DNA for the CDR3 is TGTGCCTGGAGTGAAGGACAGCCTTTTGGCTACACCTTC.